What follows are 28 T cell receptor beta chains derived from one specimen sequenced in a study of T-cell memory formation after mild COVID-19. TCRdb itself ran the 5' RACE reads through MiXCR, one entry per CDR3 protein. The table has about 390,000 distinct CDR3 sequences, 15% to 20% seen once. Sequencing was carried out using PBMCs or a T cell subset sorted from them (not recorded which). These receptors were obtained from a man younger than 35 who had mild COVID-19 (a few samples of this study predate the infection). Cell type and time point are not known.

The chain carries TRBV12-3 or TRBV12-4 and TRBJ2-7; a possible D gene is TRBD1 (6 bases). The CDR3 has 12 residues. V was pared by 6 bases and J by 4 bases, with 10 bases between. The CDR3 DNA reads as TGTGCCAGCAGGCTACAGGGATACGAGCAGTACTTC. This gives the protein CASRLQGYEQYF.

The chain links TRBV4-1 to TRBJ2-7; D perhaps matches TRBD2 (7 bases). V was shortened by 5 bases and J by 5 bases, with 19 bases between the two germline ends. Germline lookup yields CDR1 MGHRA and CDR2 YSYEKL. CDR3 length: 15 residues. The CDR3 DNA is TGCGCCAGCAGCGCAGGAGCCCGGGGGGCTGACGAGCAGTACTTC. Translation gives CASSAGARGADEQYF.

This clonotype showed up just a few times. CDR3 amino acids: CASRRQGVTEAFF. For the CDR3, the DNA is TGTGCCAGCAGGCGACAGGGAGTTACTGAAGCTTTCTTT. The rearrangement uses TRBV12-3 or TRBV12-4 and TRBJ1-1, with 7 positions matching TRBD1. Trimming removed 6 bases from V and 5 bases from J; junction bases left unmatched: 6. This CDR3 contains 13 residues.

The CDR3 nucleotides read TGTGCCAGCAGCCAAGCTGGGGGATCTGGAAACACCATATATTTT. Encoded protein: CASSQAGGSGNTIYF. The chain joins TRBV4-2 to TRBJ1-3; tentative D call: TRBD1 (5 bases). The germline V and J ends were trimmed by 1 base and 1 base, with 8 bases remaining between them. This CDR3 spans 15 amino acids. Germline CDR1 is LGHNA and CDR2 is YNFKEQ.

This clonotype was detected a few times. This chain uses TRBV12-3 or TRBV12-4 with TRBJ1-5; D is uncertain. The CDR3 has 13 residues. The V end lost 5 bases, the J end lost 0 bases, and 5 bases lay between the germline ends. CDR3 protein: CASSIFSNQPQHF. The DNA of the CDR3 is TGTGCCAGCAGTATCTTTAGCAATCAGCCCCAGCATTTT.

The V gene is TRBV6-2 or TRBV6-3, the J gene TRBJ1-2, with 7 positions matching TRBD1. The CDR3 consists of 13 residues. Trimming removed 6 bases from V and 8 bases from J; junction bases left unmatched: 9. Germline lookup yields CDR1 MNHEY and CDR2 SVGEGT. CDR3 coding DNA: TGTGCCAGCAGATCGACAGGGATCTGGGGCTACACCTTC. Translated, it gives CASRSTGIWGYTF.

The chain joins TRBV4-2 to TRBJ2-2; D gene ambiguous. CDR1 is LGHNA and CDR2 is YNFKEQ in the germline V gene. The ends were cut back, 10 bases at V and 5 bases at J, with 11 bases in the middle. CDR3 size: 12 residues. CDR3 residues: CAIILPTGELFF. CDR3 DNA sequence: TGTGCCATCATTCTTCCAACCGGGGAGCTGTTTTTT.

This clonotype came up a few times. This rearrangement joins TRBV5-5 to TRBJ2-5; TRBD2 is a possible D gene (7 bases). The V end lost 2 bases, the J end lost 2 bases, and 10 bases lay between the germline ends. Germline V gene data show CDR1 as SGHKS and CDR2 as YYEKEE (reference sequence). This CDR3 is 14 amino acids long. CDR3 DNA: TGTGCCAGCAGCTTACAGGGAGGGCAAGAGACCCAGTACTTC. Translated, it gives CASSLQGGQETQYF.

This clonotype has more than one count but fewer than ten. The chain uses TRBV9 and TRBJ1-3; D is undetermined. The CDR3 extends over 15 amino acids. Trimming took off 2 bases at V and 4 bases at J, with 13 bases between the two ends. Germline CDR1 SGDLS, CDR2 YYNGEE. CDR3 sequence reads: CASSVSAPRGNTIYF. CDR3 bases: TGTGCCAGCAGCGTGTCGGCTCCGAGGGGAAACACCATATATTTT.

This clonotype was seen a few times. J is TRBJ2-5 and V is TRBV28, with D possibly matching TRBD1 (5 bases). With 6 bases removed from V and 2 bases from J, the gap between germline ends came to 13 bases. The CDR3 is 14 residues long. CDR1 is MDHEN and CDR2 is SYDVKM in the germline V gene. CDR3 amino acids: CASSKVDNQETQYF. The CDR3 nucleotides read TGTGCCAGCAGCAAGGTGGACAATCAAGAGACCCAGTACTTC.

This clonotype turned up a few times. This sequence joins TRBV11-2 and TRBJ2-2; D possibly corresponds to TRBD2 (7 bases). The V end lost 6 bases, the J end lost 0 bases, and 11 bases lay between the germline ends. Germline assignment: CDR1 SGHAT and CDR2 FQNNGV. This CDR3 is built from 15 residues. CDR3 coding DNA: TGTGCCAGCAGTTGGGAGGGGGCGAACACCGGGGAGCTGTTTTTT. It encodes CASSWEGANTGELFF.

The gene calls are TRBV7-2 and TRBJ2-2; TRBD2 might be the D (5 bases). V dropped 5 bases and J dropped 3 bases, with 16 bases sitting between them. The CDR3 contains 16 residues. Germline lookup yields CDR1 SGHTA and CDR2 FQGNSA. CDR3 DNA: TGTGCCAGCAGCCCTGACTACGTAGCGTACACCGGGGAGCTGTTTTTT. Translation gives CASSPDYVAYTGELFF.

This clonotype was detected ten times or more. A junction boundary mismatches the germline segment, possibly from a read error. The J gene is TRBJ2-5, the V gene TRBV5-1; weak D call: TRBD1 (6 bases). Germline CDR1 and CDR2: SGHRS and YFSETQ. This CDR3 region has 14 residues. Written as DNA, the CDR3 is TGTGCCAGCAGCTTAGTGGACAGCCAAGAGACCCAGTACTTC. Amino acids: CASSLVDSQETQYF. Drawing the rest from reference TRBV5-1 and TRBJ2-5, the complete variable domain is KAGVTQTPRYLIKTRGQQVTLSCSPISGHRSVSWYQQTPGQGLQFLFEYFSETQRNKGNFPGRFSGRQFSNSRSEMNVSTLELGDSALYLCASSLVDSQETQYFGPGTRLLVL.

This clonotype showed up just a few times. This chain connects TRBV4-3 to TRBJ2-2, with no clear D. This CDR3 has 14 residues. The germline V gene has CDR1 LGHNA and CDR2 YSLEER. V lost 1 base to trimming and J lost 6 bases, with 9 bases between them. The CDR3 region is CASSQVGFAGELFF. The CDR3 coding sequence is TGCGCCAGCAGCCAAGTAGGTTTTGCCGGGGAGCTGTTTTTT.

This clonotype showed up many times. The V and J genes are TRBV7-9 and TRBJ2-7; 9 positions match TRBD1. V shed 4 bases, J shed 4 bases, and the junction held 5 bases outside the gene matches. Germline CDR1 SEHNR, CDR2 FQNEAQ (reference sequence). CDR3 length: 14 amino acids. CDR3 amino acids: CASSYRDRAYEQYF. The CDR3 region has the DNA TGTGCCAGCAGCTACCGGGACAGGGCATACGAGCAGTACTTC.

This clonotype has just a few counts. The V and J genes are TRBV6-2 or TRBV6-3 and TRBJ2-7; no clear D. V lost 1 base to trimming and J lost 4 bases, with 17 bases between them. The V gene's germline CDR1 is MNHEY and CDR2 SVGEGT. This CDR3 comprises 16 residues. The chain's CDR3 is CASSYYTRGYLYEQYV. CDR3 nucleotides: TGTGCCAGCAGTTACTATACCCGCGGTTACCTTTACGAGCAGTACGTC.

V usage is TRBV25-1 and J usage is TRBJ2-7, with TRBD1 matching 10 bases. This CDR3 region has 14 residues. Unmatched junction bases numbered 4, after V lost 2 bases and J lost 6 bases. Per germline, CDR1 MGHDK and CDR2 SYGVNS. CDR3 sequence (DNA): TGTGCCAGCAGTGAACGGACAGGGGGTGGCGAGCAGTACTTC. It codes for CASSERTGGGEQYF.

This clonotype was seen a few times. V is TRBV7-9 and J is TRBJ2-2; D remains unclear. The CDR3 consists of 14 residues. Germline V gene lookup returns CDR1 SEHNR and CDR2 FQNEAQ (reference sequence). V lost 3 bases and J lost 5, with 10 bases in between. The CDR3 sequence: CASSFSPRTGELFF. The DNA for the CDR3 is TGTGCCAGCAGCTTTTCCCCGAGGACCGGGGAGCTGTTTTTT.

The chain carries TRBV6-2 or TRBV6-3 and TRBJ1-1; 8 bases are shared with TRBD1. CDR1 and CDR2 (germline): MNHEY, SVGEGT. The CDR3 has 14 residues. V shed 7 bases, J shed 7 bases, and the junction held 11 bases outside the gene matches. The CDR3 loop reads CASTLDREDVEAFF. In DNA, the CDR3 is TGTGCCAGCACCCTGGACAGGGAAGATGTTGAAGCTTTCTTT.

The CDR3 region is CASSSGQLAFF. The CDR3 coding sequence is TGTGCCAGCAGCTCGGGACAGTTGGCTTTCTTT. The chain recombines TRBV7-2 with TRBJ1-1; 7 bases line up with TRBD1. Looked up from germline, CDR1 is SGHTA and CDR2 is FQGNSA. The CDR3 is 11 amino acids. After removal of 4 bases from V and 11 bases from J, the junction contained 4 bases not matched to a gene.

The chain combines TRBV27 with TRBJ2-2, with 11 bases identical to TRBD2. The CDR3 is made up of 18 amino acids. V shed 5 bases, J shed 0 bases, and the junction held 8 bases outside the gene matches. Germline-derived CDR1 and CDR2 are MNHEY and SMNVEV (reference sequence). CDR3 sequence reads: CASSTLAGGRSNTGELFF. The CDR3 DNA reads TGTGCCAGCAGTACCCTAGCGGGGGGACGCTCGAACACCGGGGAGCTGTTTTTT.

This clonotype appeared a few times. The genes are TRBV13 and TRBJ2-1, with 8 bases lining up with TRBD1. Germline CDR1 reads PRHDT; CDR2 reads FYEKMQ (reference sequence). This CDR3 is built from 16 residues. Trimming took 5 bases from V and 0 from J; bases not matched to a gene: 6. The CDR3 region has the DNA TGTGCCAGCAGCCTTCGACAGGGGCCCTCCTACAATGAGCAGTTCTTC. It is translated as CASSLRQGPSYNEQFF.

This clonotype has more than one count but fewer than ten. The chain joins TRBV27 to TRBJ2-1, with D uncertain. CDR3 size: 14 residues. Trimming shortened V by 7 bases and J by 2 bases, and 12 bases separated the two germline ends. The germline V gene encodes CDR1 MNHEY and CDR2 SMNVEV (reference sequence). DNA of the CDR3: TGTGCCAGCACCCAGCGCCTACCCTACAATGAGCAGTTCTTC. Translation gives CASTQRLPYNEQFF.

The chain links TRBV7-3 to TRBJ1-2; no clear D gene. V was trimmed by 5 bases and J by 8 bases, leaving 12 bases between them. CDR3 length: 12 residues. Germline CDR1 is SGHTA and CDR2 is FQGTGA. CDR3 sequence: CASSPQQRGYTF. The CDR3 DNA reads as TGTGCCAGCAGCCCCCAACAGAGAGGCTACACCTTC. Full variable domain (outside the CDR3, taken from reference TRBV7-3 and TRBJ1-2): GAGVSQTPSNKVTEKGKYVELRCDPISGHTALYWYRQSLGQGPEFLIYFQGTGAADDSGLPNDRFFAVRPEGSVSTLKIQRTERGDSAVYLCASSPQQRGYTFGSGTRLTVV.

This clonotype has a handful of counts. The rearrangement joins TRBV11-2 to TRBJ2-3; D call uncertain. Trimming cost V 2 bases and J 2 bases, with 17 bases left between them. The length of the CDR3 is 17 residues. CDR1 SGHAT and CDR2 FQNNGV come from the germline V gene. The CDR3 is CASSLSLASATTDTQYF. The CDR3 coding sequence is TGTGCCAGCAGCTTATCATTGGCCAGTGCTACCACAGATACGCAGTATTTT.

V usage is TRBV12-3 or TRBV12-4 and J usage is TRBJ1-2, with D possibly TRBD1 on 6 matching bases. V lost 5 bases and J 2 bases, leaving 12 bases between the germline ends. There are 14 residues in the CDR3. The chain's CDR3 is CASSPSDRNYGYTF. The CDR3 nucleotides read TGTGCCAGCAGTCCCTCCGACAGGAACTATGGCTACACCTTC.

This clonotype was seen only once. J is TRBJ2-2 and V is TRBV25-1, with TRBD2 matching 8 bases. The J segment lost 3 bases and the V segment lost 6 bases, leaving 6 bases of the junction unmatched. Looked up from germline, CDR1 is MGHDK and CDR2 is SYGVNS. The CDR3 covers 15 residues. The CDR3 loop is CASSTGGKHTGELFF. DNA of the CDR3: TGTGCCAGCAGCACGGGGGGGAAGCACACCGGGGAGCTGTTTTTT.

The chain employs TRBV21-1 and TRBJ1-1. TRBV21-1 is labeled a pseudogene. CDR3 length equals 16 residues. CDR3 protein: CASSKGRGQVNTEAFF. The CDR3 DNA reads TGTGCCAGCAGCAAAGGAAGAGGGCAGGTGAACACTGAAGCTTTCTTT.